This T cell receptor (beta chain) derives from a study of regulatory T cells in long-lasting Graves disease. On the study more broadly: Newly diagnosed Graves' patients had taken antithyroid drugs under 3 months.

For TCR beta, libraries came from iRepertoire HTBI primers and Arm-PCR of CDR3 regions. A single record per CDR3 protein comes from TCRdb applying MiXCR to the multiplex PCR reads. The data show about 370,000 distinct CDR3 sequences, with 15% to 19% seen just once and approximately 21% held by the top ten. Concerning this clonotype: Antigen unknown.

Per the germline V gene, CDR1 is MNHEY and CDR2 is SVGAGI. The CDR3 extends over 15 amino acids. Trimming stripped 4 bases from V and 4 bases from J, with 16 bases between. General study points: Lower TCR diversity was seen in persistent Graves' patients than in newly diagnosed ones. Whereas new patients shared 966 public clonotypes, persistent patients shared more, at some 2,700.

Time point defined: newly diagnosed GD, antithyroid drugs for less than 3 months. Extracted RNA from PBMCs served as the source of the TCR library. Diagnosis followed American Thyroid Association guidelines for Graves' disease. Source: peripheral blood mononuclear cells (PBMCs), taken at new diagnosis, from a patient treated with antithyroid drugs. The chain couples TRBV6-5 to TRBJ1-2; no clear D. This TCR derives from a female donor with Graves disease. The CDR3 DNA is TGTGCCAGCAGTTTAGGACCGGCGGCGCTCTATGGCTACACCTTC. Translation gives CASSLGPAALYGYTF.